This note documents a single T cell receptor beta chain sequence. For CDR3 and TCR beta VDJ profiling, genomic DNA was the template used. TCRdb re-derived calls from the reads in MiXCR, one entry per CDR3 protein. The table lists roughly 280,000 distinct CDR3 sequences, about 50% of them singletons. The data originate from a study of CD8+CD57+ T cells in acquired aplastic anemia. Per germline, CDR1 SNHLY and CDR2 FYNNEI. V lost 3 bases and J 7 bases, leaving 13 bases between the germline ends. The CDR3 has 14 residues. The patients chosen for sequencing had shown expansion of CD8+CD57+ cells (detected by flow cytometry).

The J gene is TRBJ2-1, the V gene TRBV2; D remains ambiguous. The clonotype comes from a human donor with aplastic anemia. The sequenced material came from sorted CD4+, CD8+, or CD8+CD57+ T cells (not recorded which) from PBMCs. CDR3 amino acids: CASSDTWQRNEQFF. CDR3 nucleotide sequence: TGTGCCAGCAGTGATACATGGCAGAGGAATGAGCAGTTCTTC.